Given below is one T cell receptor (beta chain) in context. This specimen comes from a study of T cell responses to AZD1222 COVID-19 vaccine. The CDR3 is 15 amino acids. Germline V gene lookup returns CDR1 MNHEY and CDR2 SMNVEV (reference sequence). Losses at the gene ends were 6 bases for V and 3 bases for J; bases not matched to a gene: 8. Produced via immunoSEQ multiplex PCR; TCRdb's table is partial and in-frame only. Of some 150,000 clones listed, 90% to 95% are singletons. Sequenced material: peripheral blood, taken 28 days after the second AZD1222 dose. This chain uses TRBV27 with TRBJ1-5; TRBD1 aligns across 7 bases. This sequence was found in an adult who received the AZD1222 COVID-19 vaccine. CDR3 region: CASRSGQNYNQPQHF. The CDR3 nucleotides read TGTGCCAGCAGGTCGGGACAGAACTACAATCAGCCCCAGCATTTT.